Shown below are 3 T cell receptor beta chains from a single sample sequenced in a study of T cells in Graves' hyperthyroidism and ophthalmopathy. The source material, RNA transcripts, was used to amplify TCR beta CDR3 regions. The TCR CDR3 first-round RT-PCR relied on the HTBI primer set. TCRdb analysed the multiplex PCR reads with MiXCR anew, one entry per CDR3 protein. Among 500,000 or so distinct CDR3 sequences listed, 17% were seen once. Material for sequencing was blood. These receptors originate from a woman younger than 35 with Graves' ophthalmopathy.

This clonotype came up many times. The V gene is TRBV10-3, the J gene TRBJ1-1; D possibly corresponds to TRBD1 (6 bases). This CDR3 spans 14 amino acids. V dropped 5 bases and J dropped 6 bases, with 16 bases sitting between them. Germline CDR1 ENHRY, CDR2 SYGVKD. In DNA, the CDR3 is TGTGCCATCAGTAAACAGGGTTCAGGCCCTGAAGCTTTCTTT. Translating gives CAISKQGSGPEAFF.

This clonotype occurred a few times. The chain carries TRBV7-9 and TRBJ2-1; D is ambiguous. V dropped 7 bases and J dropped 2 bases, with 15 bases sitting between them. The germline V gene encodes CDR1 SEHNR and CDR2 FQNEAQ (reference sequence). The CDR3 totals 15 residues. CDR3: CASTPYGSTYNEQFF. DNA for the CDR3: TGTGCCAGCACTCCTTATGGTTCTACCTACAATGAGCAGTTCTTC.

In DNA form, the CDR3 reads TGTGCCAGCAGTGAACACCTAGCGGACACCGGGGAGCTGTTTTTT. Its protein product is CASSEHLADTGELFF. V and J are TRBV6-1 and TRBJ2-2, with 7 bases identical to TRBD2. With 2 bases clipped from V and 3 bases from J, the junction kept 3 bases outside the gene matches. This CDR3 is built from 15 residues. Germline assignment: CDR1 MNHNS and CDR2 SASEGT.